This note documents a single T cell receptor (beta chain) sequence. The table came from immunoSEQ multiplex PCR; TCRdb's copy has only in-frame clones and leaves some out. This sample has about 28,000 clones, with about 85% found just once. The data originate from a study of blood T cell repertoires in COVID-19. This CDR3 region has 16 residues. Germline V gene lookup returns CDR1 SGHNT and CDR2 YYREEE (reference sequence). V lost 4 bases, J lost 1 base, and 8 bases stayed unmatched. This chain links TRBV5-4 with TRBJ2-7; 10 positions agree with TRBD1. The sequenced material came from peripheral blood. This clonotype was sampled from a man in his 60s with active COVID-19. CDR3 nucleotide sequence: TGTGCCAGCAGCCGTGTAGGGACAGGGGAATCCTACGAGCAGTACTTC. Translation gives CASSRVGTGESYEQYF.